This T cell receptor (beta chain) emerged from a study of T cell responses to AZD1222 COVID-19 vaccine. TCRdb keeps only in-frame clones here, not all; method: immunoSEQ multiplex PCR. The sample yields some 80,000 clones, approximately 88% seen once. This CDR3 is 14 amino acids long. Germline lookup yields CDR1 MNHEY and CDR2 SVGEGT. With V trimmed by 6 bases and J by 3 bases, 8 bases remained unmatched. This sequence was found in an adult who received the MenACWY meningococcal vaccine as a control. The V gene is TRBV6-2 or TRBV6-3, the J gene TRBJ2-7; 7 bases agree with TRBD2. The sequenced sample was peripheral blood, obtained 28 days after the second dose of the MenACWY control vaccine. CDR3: CASSPLGGYYEQYF. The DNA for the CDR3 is TGTGCCAGCAGCCCCCTGGGGGGGTACTACGAGCAGTACTTC.